This entry describes one T cell receptor (beta chain). Its antigen is not identified. Primers: 60 Vbeta forward and 13 Jbeta reverse. The protocol was immunoSEQ multiplex PCR, while the TCRdb copy is restricted to in-frame clones and leaves out a portion. In the table there are approximately 190,000 clones, approximately 84% of which are singletons. This sample was taken from a study of cytomegalovirus exposure and HLA in healthy donors. Study-wide findings and caveats: A later analysis linked a missense DCLRE1C variant to TCR beta V- and J-gene trimming. Accurate prediction of most subjects' HLA-A and HLA-B alleles from TCR beta sequences was reported.

Sequencing was carried out using PBMCs. The source of this sequence is a woman aged 25 to 45 in good health and CMV-seropositive.

The DNA for the CDR3 is TGTGCCAGCATGGCCCCTCCGGGGGAAAAACTGTTTTTT. It codes for CASMAPPGEKLFF. This chain uses TRBV28 with TRBJ1-4, with D uncertain. Germline lookup yields CDR1 MDHEN and CDR2 SYDVKM. The germline V and J ends were trimmed by 7 bases and 8 bases, with 14 bases remaining between them. This CDR3 spans 13 amino acids.